Given below is one T cell receptor (beta chain) in context. Its antigen remains undetermined. Base qualities are not recorded, but no much larger clone differs from it by a single base. These data belong to a study of blood T cell repertoires in COVID-19 (dated by TCRdb to the early 2020s). About the full investigation: The collaborator samples originated in the United States, Italy and Spain and spanned the acute and convalescent phases of COVID-19. Where HLA class I and class II types were available, the types were taken from metadata supplied by the sample provider, not from assay-based typing. The prospective study material was composed of cDNA or gDNA derived from T cells, B-cell-depleted T cells, or PBMCs. A freely available public database, intended as a resource for researchers studying the immune response to SARS-CoV-2, is where the repertoires were released. The samples were drawn from two sources: the first 160 participants of the ongoing ImmuneRACE study, and 1,000 to 1,500 subjects contributed by 6 global collaborators. Subjects who had been exposed to COVID-19, were actively infected with it, or had recovered from it provided the deeply sampled blood TCRbeta repertoires that made up the dataset. The sample metadata nearly always contained a de-identified subject ID, COVID-19 status, age in years and sex. The paper's findings and limits, for the study overall: The amount of clinical and demographic metadata varied by source and participant and was provided uncurated.

As encoded in the germline V gene, CDR1 is MDHEN while CDR2 is SYDVKM. Between the V and J ends, shortened by 2 bases and 7 bases respectively, the junction contains 12 bases. Counted from cysteine to phenylalanine, this CDR3 has 13 amino acids. Only CDR3 DNA is held: 39 bases, read in frame from base 1. Participants in the prospective study were aged about 18 to 95 years, lived in some 24 United States geographic areas, and enrolled through a virtual design. Cohort assignment in the prospective study relied on participant-reported clinical history from a screening survey and a study questionnaire. In the prospective study, mobile phlebotomists collected whole blood, serum and a nasopharyngeal or oropharyngeal swab from each participant. Additional blood draws and questionnaires over an approximately 2-month period could optionally be provided by prospective study participants. Before DNA extraction, blood samples from the prospective study were shipped at room temperature or frozen.

TCRbeta CDR3 regions were amplified from genomic DNA using the immunoSEQ Assay, a bias-controlled multiplex PCR. The authors' analysis ran thus. The number of nucleated cells in each sample was estimated from the amplification of reference gene primers within the assay. To quantify the absolute abundance of each unique TCRbeta CDR3 rearrangement, sequence reads were collapsed and filtered. For each sample, productive Simpson clonality was calculated as the square root of Simpson's diversity index over productive rearrangements. The table was pulled from immuneACCESS by TCRdb, which kept in-frame rearrangements only. Such tables lose some clones; where checked, under half of the loss comes from unresolved V genes, and the rest has no known cause. V and J calls and clone size are given by that table; D and trimming were obtained from the DNA. Counted in this sample were 200,000 to 250,000 clones; 65% to 85% of them appeared once. The ten largest clones add up to around 4% of the sample.

The chain links TRBV28 with TRBJ2-7, with a weak D call of TRBD1 (6 bases match). This TCR was recovered from a young man with acute COVID-19. The material sequenced was PBMCs or T cells enriched from blood (not recorded which). The CDR3 region reads CASSLSTGTEQYF. The nucleotide sequence reads TGTGCCAGCAGTTTAAGTACAGGGACGGAGCAGTACTTC.